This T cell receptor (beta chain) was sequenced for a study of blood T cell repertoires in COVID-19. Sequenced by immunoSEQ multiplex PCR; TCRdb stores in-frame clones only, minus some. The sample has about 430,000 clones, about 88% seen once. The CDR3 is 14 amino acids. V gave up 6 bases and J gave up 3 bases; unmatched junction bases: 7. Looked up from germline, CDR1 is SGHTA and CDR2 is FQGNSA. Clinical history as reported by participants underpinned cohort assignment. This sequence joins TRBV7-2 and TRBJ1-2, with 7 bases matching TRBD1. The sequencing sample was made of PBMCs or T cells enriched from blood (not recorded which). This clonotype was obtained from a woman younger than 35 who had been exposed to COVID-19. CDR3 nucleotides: TGTGCCAGCAGTCCTGACAGGGTCGACTATGGCTACACCTTC. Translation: CASSPDRVDYGYTF.